This T cell receptor beta chain came from a study of T-cell memory formation after mild COVID-19. Study background: Across donors, TCR clusters were largely donor specific. Study findings and constraints: CM and EM subsets held most contracting CD4+ clones; EMRA held CD8+ ones.

CDR3 length: 18 residues. Per the germline V gene, CDR1 is SGHRS and CDR2 is YFSETQ. Unmatched junction bases numbered 14, after V lost 1 base and J lost 6 bases. TCRdb redid the calling of the 5' RACE reads with MiXCR, one entry per CDR3 protein. This table has 400,000 to 500,000 distinct CDR3 sequences, roughly 20% appearing once. This clonotype was recorded a few times. Its cognate antigen is unknown. The sample consisted of PBMCs or a T cell subset sorted from them (not recorded which). This TCR derives from an adult woman who had mild COVID-19 (a few samples of this study predate the infection). Cell type and time point are not known. V and J are TRBV5-1 and TRBJ2-1; TRBD1 matches 9 bases. The CDR3 nucleotides are TGCGCCAGCAGCTTGAGCACGCTCAGACAGGGGGGCAGCAATGAGCAGTTCTTC. It translates to CASSLSTLRQGGSNEQFF.